Below, 25 T cell receptor beta chains from the same sample are listed, as sequenced in a study of OX40 agonist ivuxolimab in advanced cancers. Here immunoSEQ multiplex PCR was the method, and the copy in TCRdb shows in-frame clones only, minus some. The sample lists about 100,000 clones, under 95% occurring once. This sample comprised CD4+ or CD8+ T cells sorted from blood, obtained in a trial of the OX40 agonist ivuxolimab. Receptors were obtained from an adult with an advanced solid tumor such as melanoma, head and neck, liver or kidney cancer.

As DNA, the CDR3 is TGTGCCAGCAGGACCGGGACAGCCTCCTACGAGCAGTACTTC. Protein: CASRTGTASYEQYF. The chain couples TRBV2 to TRBJ2-7, with 7 bases aligning to TRBD1. Germline V gene data show CDR1 as SNHLY and CDR2 as FYNNEI. Trimming at V came to 6 bases and at J to 0 bases, leaving 5 bases not matched to a gene. The CDR3 extends over 14 amino acids.

Concerning this clone: Germline is not matched at one junction end, which may reflect a read error. This chain joins TRBV29-1 and TRBJ1-5; D gene ambiguous. This CDR3 has 13 residues. Germline CDR1 and CDR2: SQVTM and ANQGSEA. The CDR3 reads CSAEGNCNQPQHF. CDR3 sequence (DNA): TGCAGCGCTGAAGGGAACTGTAATCAGCCCCAGCATTTT.

The chain is built from TRBV4-2 and TRBJ2-5, with 9 bases matching TRBD1. This CDR3 region has 14 residues. V was pared by 1 base and J by 6 bases, with 3 bases of the junction left unmatched. Germline V lookup: CDR1 LGHNA, CDR2 YNFKEQ. The CDR3 is CASSQGDRAQTQYF. In nucleotides, the CDR3 is TGTGCCAGCAGCCAAGGGGACAGGGCGCAGACCCAGTACTTC.

The genes are TRBV7-9 and TRBJ2-7; the D gene could be TRBD1 or TRBD2 (6 bases each). V was pared by 1 base and J by 12 bases, with 13 bases between. This CDR3 comprises 12 residues. Germline CDR1 and CDR2: SEHNR and FQNEAQ (reference sequence). CDR3 residues: CASSLEAGGGYF. The CDR3 coding sequence is TGTGCCAGCAGCTTAGAGGCAGGAGGGGGGTACTTC.

The chain carries TRBV28 and TRBJ2-7, with 9 positions matching TRBD1. CDR1 and CDR2 (germline): MDHEN, SYDVKM. The V segment lost 3 bases and the J segment 3 bases; nucleotides outside the gene matches: 0. The CDR3 has 13 residues. The DNA of the CDR3 is TGTGCCAGCAGTTTGGGACAGGGCTACGAGCAGTACTTC. Translated: CASSLGQGYEQYF.

The chain is built from TRBV6-5 and TRBJ2-7, with 10 bases lining up with TRBD2. This CDR3 is built from 16 residues. V shed 0 bases, J shed 1 base, and the junction held 3 bases outside the gene matches. The V gene's germline CDR1 is MNHEY and CDR2 SVGAGI. CDR3 sequence reads: CASSYSTSGLSYEQYF. The CDR3 coding sequence is TGTGCCAGCAGTTACTCGACTAGCGGGTTATCCTACGAGCAGTACTTC.

CDR3 nucleotide sequence: TGCAGCGTTGAATATGCACCTGGAAACACCATATATTTT. Residues: CSVEYAPGNTIYF. J is TRBJ1-3 and V is TRBV29-1; D gene uncertain. The CDR3 is 13 residues long. The V gene lost 2 bases and the J gene lost 2 bases, with 7 bases spanning the gap. Germline-derived CDR1 and CDR2 are SQVTM and ANQGSEA.

This clone was counted once. The V call is TRBV4-3, the J call TRBJ1-2, with TRBD1 matching 8 bases. Germline V CDR1 and CDR2: LGHNA, YSLEER. CDR3 length equals 16 residues. The J segment lost 4 bases and the V segment lost 3 bases, leaving 10 bases of the junction unmatched. CDR3 DNA sequence: TGCGCCAGCAGCCAGCCCCCCGCAGGGGGCGGCTATGGCTACACCTTC. Its protein is CASSQPPAGGGYGYTF.

The CDR3 DNA reads as TGTGCCAGCAGTTTCGGACGAACTCAGCCCCAGCATTTT. It translates to CASSFGRTQPQHF. The chain uses TRBV28 and TRBJ1-5; D gene ambiguous. V shed 3 bases and J shed 6 bases, with 9 bases lying between them. The CDR3 spans 13 residues. Germline values: CDR1 MDHEN, CDR2 SYDVKM. Combining the CDR3 with reference TRBV28 and TRBJ1-5 gives the whole variable domain DVKVTQSSRYLVKRTGEKVFLECVQDMDHENMFWYRQDPGLGLRLIYFSYDVKMKEKGDIPEGYSVSREKKERFSLILESASTNQTSMYLCASSFGRTQPQHFGDGTRLSIL.

The rearrangement joins TRBV4-3 to TRBJ2-6; possible D gene TRBD1, 6 bases. Trimming removed 4 bases from V and 3 bases from J, with 10 bases in between. This CDR3 region has 15 residues. Germline-derived CDR1 and CDR2 are LGHNA and YSLEER. The CDR3 region is CASSPQGSGANVLTF. The CDR3 DNA reads TGCGCCAGCAGCCCACAGGGCAGTGGGGCCAACGTCCTGACTTTC.

V is TRBV18 and J is TRBJ2-7; 11 bases align to TRBD1. Germline CDR1 reads KGHSH; CDR2 reads LQKENI. The ends lost 6 bases at V and 4 bases at J; junction bases unmatched: 5. The CDR3 length is 14 residues. CDR3 nucleotide sequence: TGTGCCAGCTCTCAGGACAGGGGGCTTTACGAGCAGTACTTC. Encoded protein: CASSQDRGLYEQYF.

The V gene is TRBV5-1, the J gene TRBJ2-2, with TRBD2 identical over 10 bases. The CDR3 covers 16 residues. V lost 2 bases, J lost 3 bases, and 4 bases stayed unmatched. Germline V gives CDR1 SGHRS, CDR2 YFSETQ. This CDR3 reads CASSLLGLADTGELFF. The CDR3 DNA is TGCGCCAGCAGCTTATTAGGACTAGCGGACACCGGGGAGCTGTTTTTT.

This sequence joins TRBV5-4 and TRBJ1-1, with D possibly TRBD1 on 6 matching bases. Germline assignment: CDR1 SGHNT and CDR2 YYREEE (reference sequence). The ends were cut back, 0 bases at V and 6 bases at J, with 15 bases in the middle. CDR3 length: 15 amino acids. The CDR3 DNA reads TGTGCCAGCAGCTTGGCAGGGGCTACCAACGCTGAAGCTTTCTTT. It codes for CASSLAGATNAEAFF.

The gene calls are TRBV6-5 and TRBJ1-5; no reliable D call. This CDR3 comprises 15 residues. The germline V gene encodes CDR1 MNHEY and CDR2 SVGAGI. V was shortened by 6 bases and J by 1 base, with 13 bases between the two germline ends. CDR3 region: CASRPDLVSNQPQHF. In nucleotides, the CDR3 is TGTGCCAGCAGACCAGACCTTGTGAGCAATCAGCCCCAGCATTTT.

V and J are TRBV2 and TRBJ1-5; D not certain. The CDR3 consists of 13 residues. Trimming stripped 4 bases from V and 6 bases from J, with 10 bases between. Germline CDR1 reads SNHLY; CDR2 reads FYNNEI. CDR3 residues: CASSVGQVQPQHF. CDR3 DNA sequence: TGTGCCAGCAGTGTCGGCCAGGTTCAGCCCCAGCATTTT.

The V call is TRBV7-9, the J call TRBJ1-2; possible D gene TRBD1, 6 bases. Germline CDR1 SEHNR, CDR2 FQNEAQ (reference sequence). V was shortened by 5 bases and J by 7 bases, with 20 bases between the two germline ends. The CDR3 spans 15 residues. This chain's CDR3 is CASSREDSRVRGYTF. CDR3 nucleotides: TGTGCCAGCAGCCGTGAGGACAGCCGGGTCCGTGGCTACACCTTC.

The J gene is TRBJ2-2, the V gene TRBV27, with D perhaps matching TRBD2 (5 bases). V dropped 5 bases and J dropped 8 bases, with 15 bases sitting between them. In germline, CDR1 is MNHEY, CDR2 SMNVEV (reference sequence). The CDR3 loop spans 14 amino acids. The CDR3 DNA reads as TGTGCCAGCAGTCTTGACGCCATAGCGGGGGAGCTGTTTTTT. It codes for CASSLDAIAGELFF.

This sequence joins TRBV18 and TRBJ2-3; perhaps TRBD2 as D (6 bases). The V end was cut by 6 bases, the J end by 3 bases, with 22 bases between. CDR3 length equals 17 residues. Per germline, CDR1 KGHSH and CDR2 LQKENI. DNA for the CDR3: TGTGCCAGCTCCCCCTCCGGGAGTGGGTCTCCGACAGATACGCAGTATTTT. As protein: CASSPSGSGSPTDTQYF.

The chain links TRBV28 to TRBJ1-5; 10 bases are a match to TRBD1. This CDR3 has 15 residues. Germline V lookup: CDR1 MDHEN, CDR2 SYDVKM. V was pared by 6 bases and J by 7 bases, with 9 bases of the junction left unmatched. The DNA for the CDR3 is TGTGCCAGCAGGTTGGGACAGGGGAGAAGCCAGCCCCAGCATTTT. It translates to CASRLGQGRSQPQHF.

The V call is TRBV4-3, the J call TRBJ2-7, with 10 bases fitting TRBD2. The germline V gene encodes CDR1 LGHNA and CDR2 YSLEER. V lost 3 bases, J lost 2 bases, and 13 bases stayed unmatched. The CDR3 contains 18 residues. In DNA form, the CDR3 reads TGCGCCAGCAGCCAGGGAATAGCGGGAGGCTCTAGTACCTACGAGCAGTACTTC. Translating gives CASSQGIAGGSSTYEQYF.

V is TRBV19 and J is TRBJ1-5, with D uncertain. The CDR3 is 15 residues long. From germline, CDR1 is LNHDA and CDR2 SQIVND (reference sequence). Trimming removed 5 bases at V and 2 bases at J, with 13 bases between. The CDR3 sequence: CASSLERWGNQPQHF. In DNA form, the CDR3 reads TGTGCCAGTAGTCTGGAGAGGTGGGGCAATCAGCCCCAGCATTTT.

The chain has TRBV19 and TRBJ2-2, with TRBD1 identical over 7 bases. Trimming removed 4 bases from V and 4 bases from J; junction bases left unmatched: 21. The germline gives CDR1 LNHDA, CDR2 SQIVND (reference sequence). The CDR3 is 20 residues long. Written as DNA, the CDR3 is TGTGCCAGTAGTACACAAGTGCATTTTACAGGGGTGGTGTTCACCGGGGAGCTGTTTTTT. Translation: CASSTQVHFTGVVFTGELFF.

This clone was detected only a few times. V usage is TRBV7-9 and J usage is TRBJ1-1; 9 nucleotides align to TRBD1. The V gene end was trimmed by 5 bases and the J gene end by 3 bases; junction bases not matched to a gene: 13. This CDR3 spans 17 amino acids. Germline V CDR1 and CDR2: SEHNR, FQNEAQ (reference sequence). The CDR3 spells CASSIPGQGVEDTEAFF. The CDR3 DNA follows: TGTGCCAGCAGCATCCCGGGACAGGGAGTAGAGGACACTGAAGCTTTCTTT.

The chain has TRBV4-3 and TRBJ2-1; no clear D. The CDR3 runs to 16 residues. From germline, CDR1 is LGHNA and CDR2 YSLEER. With 4 bases removed from V and 0 bases from J, the gap between germline ends came to 13 bases. The CDR3 sequence: CASSRASVASYNEQFF. The CDR3 DNA is TGCGCCAGCAGCCGAGCCTCCGTCGCCTCCTACAATGAGCAGTTCTTC.

The rearrangement uses TRBV6-5 and TRBJ2-7; D unresolved. The CDR3 sequence is 13 residues long. V was shortened by 6 bases and J by 2 bases, with 11 bases between the two germline ends. Per the germline V gene, CDR1 is MNHEY and CDR2 is SVGAGI. Here the CDR3 reads CASRSPRTYEQYF. CDR3 bases: TGTGCCAGCAGGAGCCCCCGTACCTACGAGCAGTACTTC.